This T cell receptor (beta chain) was found in a study of T-cell reconstitution after alpha-beta-depleted transplantation in children. This clonotype has a count of ten or more. Using unique molecular identifiers, the investigators prepared the TCRbeta library. TCRdb recomputed calls from the PCR reads with MiXCR, one row per CDR3 protein. There are about 120,000 distinct CDR3 sequences in the sample; approximately 10% occur only once, and 8% to 9.5% lies in the top ten. The CDR3 extends over 16 amino acids. Per germline, CDR1 MNHEY and CDR2 SVGEGT. V shed 7 bases, J shed 3 bases, and the junction held 9 bases outside the gene matches.

Sequenced here: PBMCs from the stem cell graft donor, sampled from the stem cell graft. The chain links TRBV6-2 or TRBV6-3 to TRBJ2-2; TRBD1 agrees at 9 bases. The receptor was derived from a human donor who donated a stem cell graft to a child with acute lymphoblastic leukemia. CDR3 protein: CASKGRTGEDTGELFF. CDR3 in DNA: TGTGCCAGCAAAGGGAGGACAGGGGAGGACACCGGGGAGCTGTTTTTT.